One sample yielded the 2 T cell receptor beta chains listed below, sequenced in a study of cytomegalovirus exposure and HLA in healthy donors. 60 Vbeta and 13 Jbeta primers were used in PCR. TCRdb's table, derived via immunoSEQ multiplex PCR, lists solely in-frame clones and lacks some. Among around 120,000 clones listed, about 76% were seen once. Sequencing input: PBMCs. Receptors were obtained from a young woman in good health and CMV-seronegative.

The rearrangement joins TRBV6-5 to TRBJ2-7; 7 bases match TRBD2. After removal of 2 bases from V and 5 bases from J, the junction contained 3 bases not matched to a gene. Germline CDR1 and CDR2: MNHEY and SVGAGI. CDR3 length equals 13 residues. CDR3 sequence: CASSYAGENEQYF. The CDR3 DNA reads as TGTGCCAGCAGTTACGCGGGAGAAAACGAGCAGTACTTC.

The chain couples TRBV27 to TRBJ1-1, with 7 bases identical to TRBD1. CDR3 size: 16 residues. V gave up 5 bases and J gave up 6 bases; unmatched junction bases: 15. The V gene's germline CDR1 is MNHEY and CDR2 SMNVEV (reference sequence). This CDR3 is CASSPRQGPLRSEAFF. The CDR3 nucleotides are TGTGCCAGCAGTCCTCGACAGGGCCCTTTAAGGTCTGAAGCTTTCTTT.